Below, 5 T cell receptor beta chains from the same sample are listed, as sequenced in a study of T cell clusters in autoimmune cytopenias (dated by TCRdb to between 2017 and 2020). The sequencing machine was an Illumina MiSeq. TRB rearrangements were amplified by multiplex PCR using a touch-down protocol with TRB-A and TRB-B primer pools mixed in one tube. The reads were reprocessed in TCRdb, with one entry per CDR3 protein sequence and no accompanying DNA. The data table for this sample lists about 3,900 distinct CDR3 sequences. The leading ten clones occupy roughly 14% of the sample. Per sample, roughly 260 ng of peripheral blood genomic DNA, 30,000 to 40,000 genome equivalents, was used for TRB amplification. The sequenced sample was peripheral blood. The receptors here all came from a human donor with an autoimmune cytopenia or autoimmune hepatitis (not recorded which).

This clonotype is classed as medium-sized by frequency. J is TRBJ2-1 and V is TRBV6-1; TCRdb reports TRBD2, a call that lacks DNA to check it against. The CDR3 contains 13 residues. Germline V gene lookup returns CDR1 MNHNS and CDR2 SASEGT. The CDR3 loop reads CAGERELSYEQFF.

In terms of frequency, this clonotype is medium-sized. The rearrangement joins TRBV30 to TRBJ2-5; TCRdb outputs TRBD1, but without DNA this stays unchecked. The CDR3 extends over 14 amino acids. CDR1 and CDR2 (germline): GTSNPN, SVGIG (reference sequence). This CDR3 reads CAWTPGQPQETQYF.

This clonotype counts as medium-sized by frequency. The chain employs TRBV15 and TRBJ2-1; TCRdb selects TRBD1, and the lack of DNA leaves this call unchecked. CDR1 is LNHNV, CDR2 YYDKDF, per germline (reference sequence). CDR3 length: 11 amino acids. CDR3: CATSRVHEQFF.

In terms of frequency, this clonotype is medium-sized. The chain uses TRBV20-1 and TRBJ2-1; TCRdb names TRBD2, which stays unverified in the absence of DNA. The CDR3 is made up of 15 amino acids. CDR1 DFQATT and CDR2 SNEGSKA come from the germline V gene (reference sequence). The CDR3 sequence is CSAPLGGGGHNEQFF.

Considering frequency, this clonotype is medium-sized. The chain links TRBV18 to TRBJ2-7; TCRdb returns TRBD1, unconfirmable since there is no DNA. Germline CDR1 is KGHSH and CDR2 is LQKENI. This CDR3 contains 14 residues. Here the CDR3 reads CASSPRQGTYEQYF.